Following are 5 T cell receptor beta chains from one sample sequenced in a study of human T cells and chemical hapten exposure. TCRdb ran MiXCR on the RACE reads and lists one entry per CDR3 protein. The table records some 180,000 distinct CDR3 sequences, about 22% of them present only once. The time point is: patch test 3, about 24 weeks after DPC sensitization. The treatment is: therapeutic diphenylcyclopropenone sensitization with weekly scalp DPC. Material: whole blood, obtained in connection with sensitization to the hapten diphenylcyclopropenone (DPC). These receptors came from a woman aged 35 to 49 with alopecia areata. Some clones in this sample may be carry-over from other donors' samples.

The genes are TRBV29-1 and TRBJ2-2; 8 bases align to TRBD1. Trimming at V came to 6 bases and at J to 1 base, leaving 1 base not matched to a gene. Germline V gives CDR1 SQVTM, CDR2 ANQGSEA. The CDR3 runs to 13 residues. The CDR3 protein is CSVTGENTGELFF. For the CDR3, the DNA is TGCAGCGTGACAGGGGAGAACACCGGGGAGCTGTTTTTT.

This clonotype was observed at least ten times. The V gene is TRBV4-3, the J gene TRBJ2-7; D is perhaps TRBD2 (5 bases). Deletions cut 0 bases from V and 3 bases from J, with 12 bases between. Per germline, CDR1 LGHNA and CDR2 YSLEER. This CDR3 comprises 15 residues. CDR3 in DNA: TGCGCCAGCAGCCAAGATCGGGGTGCGTACTACGAGCAGTACTTC. It codes for CASSQDRGAYYEQYF.

This clonotype appeared many times. The CDR3 region is CASSVGRSYGYTF. The CDR3 region has the DNA TGTGCCAGCAGCGTAGGACGGTCTTATGGCTACACCTTC. The chain has TRBV9 and TRBJ1-2; the D is unclear. V was cut by 0 bases and J by 5 bases, with 8 bases left in between. The CDR3 consists of 13 residues. Per the germline V gene, CDR1 is SGDLS and CDR2 is YYNGEE.

This clonotype has at least ten counts. This sequence joins TRBV5-6 and TRBJ2-6, with TRBD1 matching over 7 bases. There are 17 residues in the CDR3. Germline CDR1 and CDR2: SGHDT and YYEEEE. V was clipped by 1 base and J by 3 bases; unmatched bases: 7. For the CDR3, the DNA is TGTGCCAGCAGCTTGTTATTACAGGGGCTTGGGGCCAACGTCCTGACTTTC. Translating gives CASSLLLQGLGANVLTF.

This clonotype turned up a few times. The J gene is TRBJ2-2, the V gene TRBV5-1; 7 nucleotides align to TRBD2. Germline CDR1 is SGHRS and CDR2 is YFSETQ. The CDR3 loop spans 15 amino acids. Trimming at V came to 6 bases and at J to 1 base, leaving 6 bases not matched to a gene. In DNA form, the CDR3 reads TGCGCCAGCAACGGGCCTAGCGGGAACACCGGGGAGCTGTTTTTT. This encodes CASNGPSGNTGELFF.